This T cell receptor (beta chain) was identified in a study of Graves' ophthalmopathy and Graves' hyperthyroidism. Looking at the study overall: Investigators collected peripheral blood at initial diagnosis, before any treatment was given.

This clonotype was counted many times. Antigen: not known. Amplified TCR beta CDR3 regions were obtained using RNA transcripts as template. Scientists carried out first-round RT-PCR using HTBI primers and then a second-round multiplex PCR. TCRdb analysed the multiplex PCR reads with MiXCR anew, one entry per CDR3 protein. This repertoire shows a few hundred thousand distinct CDR3 sequences, 17% found once; its top ten account for 9% to 15%. Whole-study findings and limits: The model's prediction of ophthalmopathy progression had just over 70% sensitivity and 72% to 85% specificity.

Germline trimming cut 2 bases from V and 1 base from J; bases unmatched to any gene: 5. The V gene's germline CDR1 is KGHDR and CDR2 SFDVKD. There are 16 residues in the CDR3. The sequence derives from an adult man with Graves' ophthalmopathy. The gene calls are TRBV24-1 and TRBJ1-1; 8 bases are a match to TRBD1. What was sequenced was peripheral blood. CDR3 in DNA: TGTGCCACCAGTGATTCCAGGACAGGGTGGAACACTGAAGCTTTCTTT. This gives the protein CATSDSRTGWNTEAFF.